The 9 T cell receptor beta chains below were found in one sample sequenced in a study of OX40 agonist ivuxolimab in advanced cancers. Data came from immunoSEQ multiplex PCR; TCRdb stores just in-frame clones and leaves some out. This table has some 64,000 clones, around 83% appearing once. The source was CD4+ or CD8+ T cells sorted from blood, collected in a trial of the OX40 agonist ivuxolimab. The origin of the receptors is an adult with an advanced solid tumor such as melanoma, head and neck, liver or kidney cancer.

The V gene is TRBV4-2, the J gene TRBJ2-5; no clear D gene. Germline V gives CDR1 LGHNA, CDR2 YNFKEQ. V lost 4 bases and J 2 bases, leaving 14 bases between the germline ends. This CDR3 is built from 15 residues. The CDR3 sequence: CASSRPGGSQETQYF. As DNA, the CDR3 is TGTGCCAGCAGCCGACCGGGTGGCTCTCAAGAGACCCAGTACTTC.

V and J are TRBV5-1 and TRBJ2-3; the D is unclear. CDR1 is SGHRS, CDR2 YFSETQ, per germline. The CDR3 is 13 residues long. Deletions cut 2 bases from V and 1 base from J, with 5 bases between. The CDR3 region is CASSLDGTDTQYF. CDR3 DNA: TGCGCCAGCAGCTTAGACGGCACAGATACGCAGTATTTT.

The chain combines TRBV6-5 with TRBJ2-2; D is ambiguous. V lost 2 bases and J lost 0, with 10 bases in between. This CDR3 comprises 16 residues. From germline, CDR1 is MNHEY and CDR2 SVGAGI. CDR3 amino acids: CASSYLRAANTGELFF. The DNA for the CDR3 is TGTGCCAGCAGTTACCTTCGGGCGGCGAACACCGGGGAGCTGTTTTTT.

The genes are TRBV7-3 and TRBJ2-5; D gene uncertain. Germline V gives CDR1 SGHTA, CDR2 FQGTGA. Trimming pared 3 bases from V and 7 bases from J, leaving 12 bases between. The CDR3 totals 13 residues. CDR3 amino acids: CASSLITGGTQYF. The CDR3 DNA is TGTGCCAGCAGCTTGATAACGGGTGGGACCCAGTACTTC.

The rearrangement uses TRBV9 and TRBJ1-4; tentatively, D is TRBD1 (6 bases). CDR1 SGDLS and CDR2 YYNGEE come from the germline V gene. This CDR3 is 14 amino acids long. V gave up 5 bases and J gave up 8 bases, with 16 bases separating them. The CDR3 DNA reads as TGTGCCAGCAGTTTAACAGGGATAGGCGAAAAACTGTTTTTT. Protein product: CASSLTGIGEKLFF.

The gene calls are TRBV5-1 and TRBJ1-2; 8 bases are a match to TRBD1. The length of the CDR3 is 18 residues. V shed 4 bases and J 5 bases; nucleotides not matched to a gene: 19. Germline V gene lookup returns CDR1 SGHRS and CDR2 YFSETQ. The chain's CDR3 is CASSLGPGQDLFRYGYTF. The CDR3 DNA is TGCGCCAGCAGCCTAGGTCCGGGACAGGATCTTTTTCGGTATGGCTACACCTTC.

The chain links TRBV6-5 to TRBJ2-3, with 10 bases that match TRBD2. There are 12 residues in the CDR3. Unmatched junction bases numbered 1, after V lost 4 bases and J lost 9 bases. CDR1 and CDR2 (germline): MNHEY, SVGAGI. CDR3 residues: CASSLAGGTQYF. Here the CDR3 DNA reads TGTGCCAGCAGTTTAGCGGGAGGCACGCAGTATTTT.

The chain employs TRBV6-6 and TRBJ1-3; 7 bases map to TRBD1. Germline V gene sequence: CDR1 MNHNY, CDR2 SVGAGI (reference sequence). The CDR3 sequence is 15 residues long. V gave up 6 bases and J gave up 0 bases; unmatched junction bases: 5. The CDR3 sequence is CASRLQGISGNTIYF. CDR3 nucleotide sequence: TGTGCCAGCAGACTACAGGGGATCTCTGGAAACACCATATATTTT.

The chain combines TRBV5-1 with TRBJ2-2, with TRBD2 identical over 13 bases. V was pared by 4 bases and J by 1 base, with 7 bases of the junction left unmatched. Per germline, CDR1 SGHRS and CDR2 YFSETQ. The CDR3 spans 18 residues. The CDR3 coding sequence is TGCGCCAGCAGCCCCCGGACTAGCGGGGGCCTGAACACCGGGGAGCTGTTTTTT. It translates to CASSPRTSGGLNTGELFF.